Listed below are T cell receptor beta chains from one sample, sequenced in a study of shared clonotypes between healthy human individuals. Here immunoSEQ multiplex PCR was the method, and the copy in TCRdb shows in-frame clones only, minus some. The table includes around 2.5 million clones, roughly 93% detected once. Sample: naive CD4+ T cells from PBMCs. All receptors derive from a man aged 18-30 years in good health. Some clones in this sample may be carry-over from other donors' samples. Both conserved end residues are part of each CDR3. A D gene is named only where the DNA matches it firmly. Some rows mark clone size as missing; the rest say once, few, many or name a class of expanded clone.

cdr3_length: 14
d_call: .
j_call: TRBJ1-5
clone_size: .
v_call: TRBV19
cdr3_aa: CASSIVGVGQPQHF
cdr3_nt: TGTGCCAGTAGTATAGTCGGGGTGGGCCAGCCCCAGCATTTT

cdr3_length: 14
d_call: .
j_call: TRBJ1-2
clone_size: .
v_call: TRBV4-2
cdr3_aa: CASSQDWGSYGYTF
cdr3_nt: TGTGCCAGCAGCCAAGATTGGGGGTCCTATGGCTACACCTTC

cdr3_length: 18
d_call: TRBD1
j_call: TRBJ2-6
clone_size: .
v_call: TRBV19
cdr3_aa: CASSIQTGKGSGANVLTF
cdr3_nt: TGTGCCAGTAGTATCCAGACAGGGAAGGGCTCTGGGGCCAACGTCCTGACTTTC

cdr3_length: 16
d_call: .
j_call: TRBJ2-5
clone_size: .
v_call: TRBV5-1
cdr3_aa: CASSSQPGANQETQYF
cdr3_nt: TGCGCCAGCAGCTCTCAGCCTGGAGCCAACCAAGAGACCCAGTACTTC

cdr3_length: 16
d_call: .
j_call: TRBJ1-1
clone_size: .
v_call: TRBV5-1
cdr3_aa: CASSYFSTATPTEAFF
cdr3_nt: TGCGCCAGCAGCTACTTCTCAACAGCTACCCCCACTGAAGCTTTCTTT

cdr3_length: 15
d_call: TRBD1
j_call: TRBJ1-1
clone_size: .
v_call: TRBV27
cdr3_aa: CASSPTGTANTEAFF
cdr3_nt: TGTGCCAGCAGTCCAACCGGGACAGCTAACACTGAAGCTTTCTTT

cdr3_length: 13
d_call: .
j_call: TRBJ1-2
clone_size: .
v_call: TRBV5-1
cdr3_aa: CASSPDINYGYTF
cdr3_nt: TGCGCCAGCAGCCCGGACATCAACTATGGCTACACCTTC

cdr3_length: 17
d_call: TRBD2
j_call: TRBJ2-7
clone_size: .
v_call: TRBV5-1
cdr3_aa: CASSKGLMTSGKVEQYF
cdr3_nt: TGCGCCAGCAGCAAAGGGTTGATGACTAGCGGGAAGGTCGAGCAGTACTTC

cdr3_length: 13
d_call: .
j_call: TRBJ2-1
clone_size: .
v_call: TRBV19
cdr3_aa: CASSSGVYNEQFF
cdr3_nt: TGTGCCAGTAGTAGCGGGGTGTACAATGAGCAGTTCTTC

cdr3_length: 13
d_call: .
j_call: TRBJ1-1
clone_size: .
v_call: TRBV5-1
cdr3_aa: CASGLGGLSEAFF
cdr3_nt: TGCGCCAGCGGGCTCGGTGGACTGTCTGAAGCTTTCTTT

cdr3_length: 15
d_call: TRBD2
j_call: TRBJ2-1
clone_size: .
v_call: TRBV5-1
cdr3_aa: CASTGLAGGYNEQFF
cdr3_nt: TGCGCCAGCACGGGACTAGCGGGAGGGTACAATGAGCAGTTCTTC

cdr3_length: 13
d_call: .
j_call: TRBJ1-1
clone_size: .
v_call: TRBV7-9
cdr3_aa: CASSLQPNTEAFF
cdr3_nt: TGTGCCAGCAGCCTTCAGCCGAACACTGAAGCTTTCTTT

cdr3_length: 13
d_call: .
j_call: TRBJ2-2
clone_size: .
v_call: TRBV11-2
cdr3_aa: CASSWRGGGELFF
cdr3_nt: TGTGCCAGCAGCTGGAGGGGTGGCGGGGAGCTGTTTTTT

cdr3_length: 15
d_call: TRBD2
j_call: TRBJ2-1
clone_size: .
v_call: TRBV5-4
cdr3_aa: CASSLLTSGNNEQFF
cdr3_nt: TGTGCCAGCAGCTTGCTCACTAGCGGGAACAATGAGCAGTTCTTC

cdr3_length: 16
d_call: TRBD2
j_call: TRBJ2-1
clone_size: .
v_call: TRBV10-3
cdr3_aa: CAISESPSGGAFRQFF
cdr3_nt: TGTGCCATCAGTGAGTCGCCTAGCGGGGGAGCGTTCCGGCAGTTCTTC

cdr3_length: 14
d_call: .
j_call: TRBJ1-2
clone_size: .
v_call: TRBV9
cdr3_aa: CASSVGSDNYGYTF
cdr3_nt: TGTGCCAGCAGCGTAGGGTCCGATAACTATGGCTACACCTTC

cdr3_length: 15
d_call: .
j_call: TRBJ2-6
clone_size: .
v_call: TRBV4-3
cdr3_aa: CASSRNPGEVGVLTF
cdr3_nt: TGCGCCAGCAGCCGAAACCCGGGTGAGGTCGGGGTCCTGACTTTC

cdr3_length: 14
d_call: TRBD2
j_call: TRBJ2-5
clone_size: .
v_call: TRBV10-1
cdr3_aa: CASTLAGGRETQYF
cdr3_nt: TGCGCCAGCACGCTAGCGGGAGGGCGAGAGACCCAGTACTTC

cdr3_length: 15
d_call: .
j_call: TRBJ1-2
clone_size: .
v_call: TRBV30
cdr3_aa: CAWHSRLGGGYGYTF
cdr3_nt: TGTGCCTGGCACTCCCGCCTAGGAGGAGGGTATGGCTACACCTTC

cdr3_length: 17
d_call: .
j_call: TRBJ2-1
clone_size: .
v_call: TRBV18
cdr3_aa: CASSPLRGEASYNEQFF
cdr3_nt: TGTGCCAGCTCCCCACTCCGGGGTGAAGCCTCCTACAATGAGCAGTTCTTC

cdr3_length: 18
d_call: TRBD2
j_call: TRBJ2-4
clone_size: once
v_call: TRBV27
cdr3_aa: CASSSRLAGGIAKNIQYF
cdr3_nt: TGTGCCAGCAGTTCGCGGCTAGCGGGAGGTATAGCCAAAAACATTCAGTACTTC

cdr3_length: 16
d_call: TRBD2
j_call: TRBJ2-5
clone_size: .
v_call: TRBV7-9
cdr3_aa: CASSLVGREYQETQYF
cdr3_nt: TGTGCCAGCAGCTTAGTTGGGCGGGAGTACCAAGAGACCCAGTACTTC

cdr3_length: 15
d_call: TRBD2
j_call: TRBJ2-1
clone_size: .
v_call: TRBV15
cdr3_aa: CATSTSGLDYNEQFF
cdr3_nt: TGTGCCACCAGCACCTCGGGACTAGATTACAATGAGCAGTTCTTC

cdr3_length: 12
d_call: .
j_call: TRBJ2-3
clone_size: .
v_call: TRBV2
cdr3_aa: CASSGQADTQYF
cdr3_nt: TGTGCCAGCAGTGGACAGGCCGATACGCAGTATTTT

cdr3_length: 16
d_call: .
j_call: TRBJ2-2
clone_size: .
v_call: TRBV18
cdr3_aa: CASSPRSGQILGELFF
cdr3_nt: TGTGCCAGCTCACCAAGGAGTGGGCAGATACTCGGGGAGCTGTTTTTT

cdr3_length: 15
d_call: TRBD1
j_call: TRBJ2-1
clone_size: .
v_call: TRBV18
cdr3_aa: CASSPAGQGYNEQFF
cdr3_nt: TGTGCCAGCTCACCGGCGGGACAGGGATACAATGAGCAGTTCTTC

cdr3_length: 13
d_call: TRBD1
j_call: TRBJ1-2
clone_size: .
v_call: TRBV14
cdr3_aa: CASRGQGARGYTF
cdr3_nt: TGTGCCAGCAGAGGACAGGGGGCTCGTGGCTACACCTTC

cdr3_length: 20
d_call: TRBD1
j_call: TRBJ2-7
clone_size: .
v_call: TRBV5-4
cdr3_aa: CAISDPPGSSAAGGLWEQYF
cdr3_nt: TGTGCCATTTCCGACCCCCCTGGGTCATCGGCGGCAGGGGGCTTATGGGAGCAGTACTTC

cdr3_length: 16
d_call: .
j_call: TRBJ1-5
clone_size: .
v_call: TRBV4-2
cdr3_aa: CASSRPSGDSNQPQHF
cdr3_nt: TGTGCCAGCAGCCGCCCATCGGGAGATAGCAATCAGCCCCAGCATTTT

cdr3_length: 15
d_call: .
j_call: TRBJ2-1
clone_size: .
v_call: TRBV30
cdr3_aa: CAWSVWQSILVEQFF
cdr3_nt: TGTGCCTGGAGTGTCTGGCAGTCGATACTAGTTGAGCAGTTCTTC

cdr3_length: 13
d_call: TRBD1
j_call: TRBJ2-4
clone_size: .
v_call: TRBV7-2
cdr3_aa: CASSAAQGDIQYF
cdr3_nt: TGTGCCAGCAGCGCTGCACAGGGGGACATTCAGTACTTC

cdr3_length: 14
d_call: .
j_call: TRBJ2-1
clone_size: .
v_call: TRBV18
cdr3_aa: CASSPPSLNGEQFF
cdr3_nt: TGTGCCAGCTCACCACCTTCCCTTAATGGTGAGCAGTTCTTC

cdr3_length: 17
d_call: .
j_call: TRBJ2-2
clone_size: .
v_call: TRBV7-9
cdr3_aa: CASSFLADRTNTGELFF
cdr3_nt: TGTGCCAGCAGCTTCTTAGCGGATAGAACGAACACCGGGGAGCTGTTTTTT

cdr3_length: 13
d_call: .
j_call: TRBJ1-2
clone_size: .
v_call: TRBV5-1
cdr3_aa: CASSLPGPDGYTF
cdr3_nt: TGCGCCAGCAGCTTGCCGGGGCCGGATGGCTACACCTTC

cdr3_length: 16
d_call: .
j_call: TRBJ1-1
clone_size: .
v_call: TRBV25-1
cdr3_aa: CASSDPGGGGFTEAFF
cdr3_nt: TGTGCCAGCAGTGACCCCGGGGGAGGGGGATTCACTGAAGCTTTCTTT

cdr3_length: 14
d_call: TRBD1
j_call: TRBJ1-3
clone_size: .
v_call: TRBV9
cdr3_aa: CASSRDSSGNTIYF
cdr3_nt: TGTGCCAGCAGTAGGGACAGCTCTGGAAACACCATATATTTT

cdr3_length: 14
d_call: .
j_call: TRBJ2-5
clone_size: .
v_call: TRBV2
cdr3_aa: CASTPVWSGETQYF
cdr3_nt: TGTGCCAGCACCCCGGTTTGGAGCGGCGAGACCCAGTACTTC

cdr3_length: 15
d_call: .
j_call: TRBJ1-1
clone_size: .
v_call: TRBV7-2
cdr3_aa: CASSLTGVEGTEAFF
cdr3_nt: TGTGCCAGCAGCTTGACCGGGGTGGAGGGGACTGAAGCTTTCTTT

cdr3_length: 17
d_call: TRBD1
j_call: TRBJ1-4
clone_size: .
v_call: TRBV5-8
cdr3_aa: CASRFDRGGTTNEKLFF
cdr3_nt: TGTGCCAGCAGATTTGACAGGGGTGGTACAACTAATGAAAAACTGTTTTTT

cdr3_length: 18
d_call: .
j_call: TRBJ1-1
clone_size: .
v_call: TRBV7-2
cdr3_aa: CASSLAPRGATKNTEAFF
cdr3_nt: TGTGCCAGCAGCTTAGCGCCCCGGGGAGCGACCAAAAACACTGAAGCTTTCTTT

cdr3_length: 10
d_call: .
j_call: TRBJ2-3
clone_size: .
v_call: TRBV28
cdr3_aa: CASSGGPMYF
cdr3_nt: TGTGCCAGTTCAGGAGGGCCGATGTATTTT

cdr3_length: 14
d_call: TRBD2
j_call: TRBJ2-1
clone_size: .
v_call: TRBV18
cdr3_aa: CASVGLAVHNEQFF
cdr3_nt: TGTGCCAGCGTGGGACTAGCGGTTCACAATGAGCAGTTCTTC